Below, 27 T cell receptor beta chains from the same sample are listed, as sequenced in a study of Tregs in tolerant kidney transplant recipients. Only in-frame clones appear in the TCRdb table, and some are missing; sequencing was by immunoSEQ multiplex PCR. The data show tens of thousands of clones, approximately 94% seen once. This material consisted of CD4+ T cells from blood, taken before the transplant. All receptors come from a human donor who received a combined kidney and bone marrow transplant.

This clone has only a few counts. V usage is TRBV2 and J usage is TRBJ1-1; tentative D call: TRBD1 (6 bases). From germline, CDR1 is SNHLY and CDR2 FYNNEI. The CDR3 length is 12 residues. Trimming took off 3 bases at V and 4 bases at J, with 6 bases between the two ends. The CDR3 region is CASSDRGTEAFF. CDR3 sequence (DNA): TGTGCCAGCAGTGACAGGGGCACTGAAGCTTTCTTT.

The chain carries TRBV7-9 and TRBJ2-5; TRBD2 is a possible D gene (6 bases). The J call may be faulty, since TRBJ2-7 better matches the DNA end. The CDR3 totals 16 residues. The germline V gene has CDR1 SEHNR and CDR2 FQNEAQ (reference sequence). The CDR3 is CASSLMGGKSYYEQYF. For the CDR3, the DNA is TGTGCCAGCAGCTTAATGGGAGGAAAAAGCTACTACGAGCAGTACTTC.

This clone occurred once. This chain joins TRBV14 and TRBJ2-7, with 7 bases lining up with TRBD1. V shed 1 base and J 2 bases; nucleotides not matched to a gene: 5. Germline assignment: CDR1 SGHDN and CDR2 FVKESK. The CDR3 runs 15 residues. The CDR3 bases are TGTGCCAGCAGCCAAGTGTACAGGGGACCCTACGAGCAGTACTTC. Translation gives CASSQVYRGPYEQYF. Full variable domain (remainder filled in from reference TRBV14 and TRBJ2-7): EAGVTQFPSHSVIEKGQTVTLRCDPISGHDNLYWYRRVMGKEIKFLLHFVKESKQDESGMPNNRFLAERTGGTYSTLKVQPAELEDSGVYFCASSQVYRGPYEQYFGPGTRLTVT.

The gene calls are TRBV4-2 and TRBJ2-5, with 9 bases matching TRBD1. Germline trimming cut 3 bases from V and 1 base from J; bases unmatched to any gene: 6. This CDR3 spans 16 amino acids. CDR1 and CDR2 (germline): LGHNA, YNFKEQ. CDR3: CASSQGTGRFQETQYF. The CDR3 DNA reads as TGTGCCAGCAGCCAGGGGACAGGGCGATTCCAAGAGACCCAGTACTTC.

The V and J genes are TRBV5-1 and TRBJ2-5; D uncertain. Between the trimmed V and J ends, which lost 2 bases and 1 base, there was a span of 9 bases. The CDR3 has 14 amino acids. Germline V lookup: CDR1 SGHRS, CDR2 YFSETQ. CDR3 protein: CASSFVWAQETQYF. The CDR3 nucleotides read TGCGCCAGCAGCTTCGTGTGGGCCCAAGAGACCCAGTACTTC.

The CDR3 bases are TGTGCCAGCAGCTTGTTGGGCATCAGGTCCTACAATGAGCAGTTCTTC. Translated: CASSLLGIRSYNEQFF. The V call is TRBV7-2, the J call TRBJ2-1; D gene ambiguous. The CDR3 loop spans 16 amino acids. Trimming cost V 3 bases and J 1 base, with 13 bases left between them. In germline, CDR1 is SGHTA, CDR2 FQGNSA.

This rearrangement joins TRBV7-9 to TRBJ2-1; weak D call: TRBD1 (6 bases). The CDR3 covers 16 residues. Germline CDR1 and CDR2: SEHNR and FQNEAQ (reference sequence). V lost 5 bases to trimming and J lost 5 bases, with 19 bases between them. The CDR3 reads CASSRGGGTGNNEQFF. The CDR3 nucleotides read TGTGCCAGCAGCCGAGGGGGTGGGACGGGAAACAATGAGCAGTTCTTC.

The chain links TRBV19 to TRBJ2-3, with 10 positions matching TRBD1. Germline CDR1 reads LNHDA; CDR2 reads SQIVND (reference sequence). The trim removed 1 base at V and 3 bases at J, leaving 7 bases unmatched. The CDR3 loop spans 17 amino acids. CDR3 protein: CASSIGTGGIVTDTQYF. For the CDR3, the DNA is TGTGCCAGTAGTATAGGGACAGGGGGAATTGTGACAGATACGCAGTATTTT.

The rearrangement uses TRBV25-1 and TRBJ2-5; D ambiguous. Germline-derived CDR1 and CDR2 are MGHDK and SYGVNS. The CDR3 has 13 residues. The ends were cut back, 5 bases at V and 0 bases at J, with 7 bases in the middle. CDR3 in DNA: TGTGCCAGCAGTCAACTAAACCAAGAGACCCAGTACTTC. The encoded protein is CASSQLNQETQYF.

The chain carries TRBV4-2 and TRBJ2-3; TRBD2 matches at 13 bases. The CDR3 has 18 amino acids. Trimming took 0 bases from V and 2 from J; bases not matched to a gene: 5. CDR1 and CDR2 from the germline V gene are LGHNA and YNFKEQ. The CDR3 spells CASSQDLGLAGITDTQYF. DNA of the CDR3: TGTGCCAGCAGCCAAGATTTGGGACTAGCGGGAATCACAGATACGCAGTATTTT.

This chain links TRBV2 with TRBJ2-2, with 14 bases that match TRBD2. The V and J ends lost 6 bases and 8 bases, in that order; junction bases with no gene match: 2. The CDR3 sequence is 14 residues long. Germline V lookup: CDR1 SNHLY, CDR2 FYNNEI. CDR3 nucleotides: TGTGCCAGCAGGACTAGCGGGAGGGTTGGGGAGCTGTTTTTT. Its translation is CASRTSGRVGELFF.

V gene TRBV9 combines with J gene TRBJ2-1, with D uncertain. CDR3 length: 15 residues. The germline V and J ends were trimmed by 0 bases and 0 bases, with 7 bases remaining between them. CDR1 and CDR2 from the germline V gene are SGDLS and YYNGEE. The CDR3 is CASSVGRVSYNEQFF. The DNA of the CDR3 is TGTGCCAGCAGCGTAGGTCGGGTCTCCTACAATGAGCAGTTCTTC.

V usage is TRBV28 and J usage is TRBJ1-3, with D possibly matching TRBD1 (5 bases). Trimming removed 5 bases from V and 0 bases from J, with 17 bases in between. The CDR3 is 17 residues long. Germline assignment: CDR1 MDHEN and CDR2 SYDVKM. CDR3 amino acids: CASSHNLGTGSGNTIYF. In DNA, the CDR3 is TGTGCCAGCAGTCATAATCTTGGGACTGGCTCTGGAAACACCATATATTTT.

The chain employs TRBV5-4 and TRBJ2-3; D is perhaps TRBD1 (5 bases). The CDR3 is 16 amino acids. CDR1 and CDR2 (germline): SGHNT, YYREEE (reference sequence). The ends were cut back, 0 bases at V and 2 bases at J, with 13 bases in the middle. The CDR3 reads CASSLAGRAFTDTQYF. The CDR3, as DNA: TGTGCCAGCAGCTTGGCGGGCAGGGCATTCACAGATACGCAGTATTTT.

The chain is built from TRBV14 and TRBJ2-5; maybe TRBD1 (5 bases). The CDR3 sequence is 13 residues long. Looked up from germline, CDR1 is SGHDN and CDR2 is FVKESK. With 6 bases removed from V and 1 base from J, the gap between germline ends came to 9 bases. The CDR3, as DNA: TGTGCCAGCAGTTTAGGGGTCCAAGAGACCCAGTACTTC. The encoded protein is CASSLGVQETQYF.

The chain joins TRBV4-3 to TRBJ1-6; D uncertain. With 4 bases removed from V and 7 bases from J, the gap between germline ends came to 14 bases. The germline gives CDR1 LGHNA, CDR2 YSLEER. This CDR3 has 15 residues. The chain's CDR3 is CASSLQNVENSPLHF. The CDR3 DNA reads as TGCGCCAGCAGCCTTCAAAATGTCGAGAATTCACCCCTCCACTTT.

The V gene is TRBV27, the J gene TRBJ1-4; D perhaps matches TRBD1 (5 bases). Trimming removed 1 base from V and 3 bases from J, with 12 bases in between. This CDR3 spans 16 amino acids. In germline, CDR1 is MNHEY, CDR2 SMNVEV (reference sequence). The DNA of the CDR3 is TGTGCCAGCAGTTTATGGGGGGGGTCGGCTAATGAAAAACTGTTTTTT. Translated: CASSLWGGSANEKLFF.

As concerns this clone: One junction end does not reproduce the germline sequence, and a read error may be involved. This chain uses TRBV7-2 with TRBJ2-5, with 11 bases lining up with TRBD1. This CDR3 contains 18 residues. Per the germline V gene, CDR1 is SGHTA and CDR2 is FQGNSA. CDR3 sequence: CASSLGGTGGFSGETQYF. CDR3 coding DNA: TGTGCCAGCAGTTTAGGAGGGACAGGGGGTTTTTCGGGAGAGACCCAGTACTTC.

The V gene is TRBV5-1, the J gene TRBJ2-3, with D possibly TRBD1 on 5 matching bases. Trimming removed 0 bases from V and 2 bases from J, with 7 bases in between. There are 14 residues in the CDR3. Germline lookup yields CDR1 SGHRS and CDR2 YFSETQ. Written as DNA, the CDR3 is TGCGCCAGCAGCTTGGCAGGGTACACAGATACGCAGTATTTT. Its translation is CASSLAGYTDTQYF.

Written as DNA, the CDR3 is TGCGCCAGCAGCTTGGCGGGACACTACAATGAGCAGTTCTTC. Translation: CASSLAGHYNEQFF. The genes are TRBV5-1 and TRBJ2-1; tentative D call: TRBD1 (6 bases). Germline loops: CDR1 SGHRS, CDR2 YFSETQ. The CDR3 loop spans 14 amino acids. V was trimmed by 0 bases and J by 3 bases, leaving 7 bases between them.

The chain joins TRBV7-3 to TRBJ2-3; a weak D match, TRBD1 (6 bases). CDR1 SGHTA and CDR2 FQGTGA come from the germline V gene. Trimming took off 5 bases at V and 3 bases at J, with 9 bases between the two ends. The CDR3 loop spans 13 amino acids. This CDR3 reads CASSAGATDTQYF. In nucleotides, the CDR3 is TGTGCCAGCAGCGCAGGGGCGACAGATACGCAGTATTTT.

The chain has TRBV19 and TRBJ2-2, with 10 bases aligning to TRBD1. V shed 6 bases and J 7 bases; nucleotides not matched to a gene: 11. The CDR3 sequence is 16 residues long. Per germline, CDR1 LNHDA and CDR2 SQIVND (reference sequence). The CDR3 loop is CASRTGQGDSRGELFF. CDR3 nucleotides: TGTGCCAGTAGGACTGGACAGGGGGACAGCCGCGGGGAGCTGTTTTTT. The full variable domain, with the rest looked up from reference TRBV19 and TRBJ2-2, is DGGITQSPKYLFRKEGQNVTLSCEQNLNHDAMYWYRQDPGQGLRLIYYSQIVNDFQKGDIAEGYSVSREKKESFPLTVTSAQKNPTAFYLCASRTGQGDSRGELFFGEGSRLTVL.

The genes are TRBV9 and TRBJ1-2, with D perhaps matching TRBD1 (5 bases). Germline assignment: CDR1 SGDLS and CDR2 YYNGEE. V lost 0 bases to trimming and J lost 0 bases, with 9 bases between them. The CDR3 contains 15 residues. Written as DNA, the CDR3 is TGTGCCAGCAGCGTAGCGGGGGGATCTAACTATGGCTACACCTTC. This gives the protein CASSVAGGSNYGYTF. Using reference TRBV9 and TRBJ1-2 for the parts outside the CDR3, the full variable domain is DSGVTQTPKHLITATGQRVTLRCSPRSGDLSVYWYQQSLDQGLQFLIQYYNGEERAKGNILERFSAQQFPDLHSELNLSSLELGDSALYFCASSVAGGSNYGYTFGSGTRLTVV.

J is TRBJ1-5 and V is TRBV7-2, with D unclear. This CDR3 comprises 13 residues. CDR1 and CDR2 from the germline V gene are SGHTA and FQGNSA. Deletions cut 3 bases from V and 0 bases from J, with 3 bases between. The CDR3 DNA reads TGTGCCAGCAGCTTTAGTAGCAATCAGCCCCAGCATTTT. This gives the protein CASSFSSNQPQHF.

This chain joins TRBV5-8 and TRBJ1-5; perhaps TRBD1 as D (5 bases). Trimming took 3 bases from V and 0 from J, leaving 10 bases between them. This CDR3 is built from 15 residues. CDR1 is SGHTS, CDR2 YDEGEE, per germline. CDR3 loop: CASSSFRGSNQPQHF. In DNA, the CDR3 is TGTGCCAGCAGCTCCTTTAGGGGTAGCAATCAGCCCCAGCATTTT.

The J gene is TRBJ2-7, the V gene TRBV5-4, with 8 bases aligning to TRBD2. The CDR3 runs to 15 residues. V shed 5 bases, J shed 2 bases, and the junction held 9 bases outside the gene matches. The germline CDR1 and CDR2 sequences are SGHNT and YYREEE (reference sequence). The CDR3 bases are TGTGCCAGCAGAAACGATCCGGGACTAGCCTACGAGCAGTACTTC. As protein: CASRNDPGLAYEQYF.

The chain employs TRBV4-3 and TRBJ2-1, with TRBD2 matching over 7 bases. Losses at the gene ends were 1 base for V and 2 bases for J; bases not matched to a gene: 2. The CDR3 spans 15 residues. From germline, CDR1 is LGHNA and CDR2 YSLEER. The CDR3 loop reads CASSQVGLAYNEQFF. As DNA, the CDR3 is TGCGCCAGCAGCCAAGTTGGACTAGCCTACAATGAGCAGTTCTTC.